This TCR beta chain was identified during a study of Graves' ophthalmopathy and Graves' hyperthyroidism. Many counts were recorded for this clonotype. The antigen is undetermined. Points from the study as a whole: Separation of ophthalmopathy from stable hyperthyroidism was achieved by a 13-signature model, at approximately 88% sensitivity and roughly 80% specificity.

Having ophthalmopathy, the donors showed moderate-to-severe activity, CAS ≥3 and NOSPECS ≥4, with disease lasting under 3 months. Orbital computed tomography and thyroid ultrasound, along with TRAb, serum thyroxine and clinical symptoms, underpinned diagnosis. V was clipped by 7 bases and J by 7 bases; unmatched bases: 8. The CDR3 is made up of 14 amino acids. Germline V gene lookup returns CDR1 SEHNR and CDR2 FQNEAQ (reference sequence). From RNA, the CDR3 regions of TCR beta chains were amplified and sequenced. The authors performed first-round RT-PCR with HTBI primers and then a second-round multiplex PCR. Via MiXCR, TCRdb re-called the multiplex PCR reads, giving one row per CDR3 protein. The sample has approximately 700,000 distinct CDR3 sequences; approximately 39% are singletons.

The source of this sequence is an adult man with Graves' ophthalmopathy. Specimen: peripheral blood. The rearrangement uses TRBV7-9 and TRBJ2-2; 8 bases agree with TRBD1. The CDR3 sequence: CASTQPDRGGELFF. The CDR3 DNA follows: TGTGCCAGCACTCAACCCGACAGGGGCGGGGAGCTGTTTTTT.